This entry features one TCR beta chain sequence. Antigen specificity is unknown. The germline V and J ends were trimmed by 4 bases and 0 bases, with 9 bases remaining between them. In germline, CDR1 is SQVTM, CDR2 ANQGSEA. The CDR3 consists of 14 residues. These data are taken from a study of cytomegalovirus exposure and HLA in healthy donors. Donors were ostensibly healthy at sampling, although undocumented immune exposures were probable. Study-wide results and limits: Across donors, most TCRs were seen rarely, yet some public ones were widespread. Presence/absence analyses supposed approximately even sequencing depth among donors. Reportedly, HLA-A and HLA-B alleles of most subjects were accurately predicted from TCR beta.

PCR amplification relied on 60 Vbeta primers (plus 13 Jbeta primers). The table came from immunoSEQ multiplex PCR; TCRdb's copy has only in-frame clones and leaves some out. Among some 40,000 clones listed, 65% to 90% were seen once. The specimen was PBMCs. The chain is built from TRBV29-1 and TRBJ2-2, with D unclear. The TCR sequence derives from a woman under 30 in good health and CMV-seropositive. This CDR3 is CSVVPQSNTGELFF. CDR3 coding DNA: TGCAGCGTTGTCCCGCAGTCGAACACCGGGGAGCTGTTTTTT.